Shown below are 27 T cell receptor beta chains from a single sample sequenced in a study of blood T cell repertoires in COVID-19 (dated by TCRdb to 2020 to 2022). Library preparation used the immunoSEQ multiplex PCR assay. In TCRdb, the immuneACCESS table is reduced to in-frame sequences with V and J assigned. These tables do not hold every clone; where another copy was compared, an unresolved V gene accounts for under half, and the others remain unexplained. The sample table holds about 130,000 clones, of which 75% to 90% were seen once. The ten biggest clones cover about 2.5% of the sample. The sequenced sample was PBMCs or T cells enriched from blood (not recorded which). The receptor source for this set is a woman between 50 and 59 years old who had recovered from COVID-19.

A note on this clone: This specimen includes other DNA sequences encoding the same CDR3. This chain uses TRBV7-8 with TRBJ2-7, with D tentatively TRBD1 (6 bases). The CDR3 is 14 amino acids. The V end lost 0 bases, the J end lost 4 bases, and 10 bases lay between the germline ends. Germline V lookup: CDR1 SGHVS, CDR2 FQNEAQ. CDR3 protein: CASSLADSSYEQYF. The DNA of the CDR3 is TGTGCCAGCAGCTTAGCGGACAGCAGTTACGAGCAGTACTTC. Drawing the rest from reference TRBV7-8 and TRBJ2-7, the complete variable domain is GAGVSQSPRYKVAKRGQDVALRCDPISGHVSLFWYQQALGQGPEFLTYFQNEAQLDKSGLPSDRFFAERPEGSVSTLKIQRTQQEDSAVYLCASSLADSSYEQYFGPGTRLTVT.

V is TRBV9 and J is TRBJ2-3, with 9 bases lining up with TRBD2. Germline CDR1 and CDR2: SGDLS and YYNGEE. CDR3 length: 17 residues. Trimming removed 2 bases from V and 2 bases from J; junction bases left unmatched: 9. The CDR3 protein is CASSVAREGEITDTQYF. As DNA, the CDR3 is TGTGCCAGCAGCGTGGCGCGGGAGGGGGAGATCACAGATACGCAGTATTTT.

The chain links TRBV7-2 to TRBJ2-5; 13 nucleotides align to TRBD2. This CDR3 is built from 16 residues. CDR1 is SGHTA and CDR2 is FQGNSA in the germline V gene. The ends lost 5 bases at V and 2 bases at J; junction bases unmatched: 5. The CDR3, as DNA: TGTGCCAGCAGCAAATGGACTAGCGGGGGTCAAGAGACCCAGTACTTC. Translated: CASSKWTSGGQETQYF.

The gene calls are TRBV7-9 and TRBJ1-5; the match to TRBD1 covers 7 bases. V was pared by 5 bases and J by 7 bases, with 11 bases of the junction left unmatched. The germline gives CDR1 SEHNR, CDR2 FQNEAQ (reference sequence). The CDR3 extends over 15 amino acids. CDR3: CASSPGGTVIQPQHF. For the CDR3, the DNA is TGTGCCAGCAGCCCGGGGGGGACAGTTATCCAGCCCCAGCATTTT.

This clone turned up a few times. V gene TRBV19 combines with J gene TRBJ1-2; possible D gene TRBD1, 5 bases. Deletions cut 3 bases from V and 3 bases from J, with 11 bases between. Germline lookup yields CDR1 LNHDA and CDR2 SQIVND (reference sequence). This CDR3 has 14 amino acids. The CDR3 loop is CASSIPGVDYGYTF. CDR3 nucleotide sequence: TGTGCCAGTAGTATCCCGGGGGTGGACTATGGCTACACCTTC.

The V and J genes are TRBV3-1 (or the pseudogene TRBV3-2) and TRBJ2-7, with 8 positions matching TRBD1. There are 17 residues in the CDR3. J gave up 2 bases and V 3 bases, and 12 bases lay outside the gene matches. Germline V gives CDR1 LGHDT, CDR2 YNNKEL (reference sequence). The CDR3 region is CASSQTFTGTGAYEQYF. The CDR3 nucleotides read TGTGCCAGCAGCCAGACATTTACCGGGACAGGAGCCTACGAGCAGTACTTC.

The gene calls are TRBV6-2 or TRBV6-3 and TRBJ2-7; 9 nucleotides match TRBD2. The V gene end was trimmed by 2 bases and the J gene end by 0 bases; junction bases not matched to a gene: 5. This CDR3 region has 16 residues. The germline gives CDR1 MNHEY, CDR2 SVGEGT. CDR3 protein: CASSYPPSGASYEQYF. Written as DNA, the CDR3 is TGTGCCAGCAGTTACCCGCCTAGCGGGGCCTCCTACGAGCAGTACTTC.

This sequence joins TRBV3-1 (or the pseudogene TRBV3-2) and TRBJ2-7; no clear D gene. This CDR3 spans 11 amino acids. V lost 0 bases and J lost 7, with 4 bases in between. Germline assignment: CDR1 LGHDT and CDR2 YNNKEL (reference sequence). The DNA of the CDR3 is TGTGCCAGCAGCCAAGAGACAGAGCAGTACTTC. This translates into CASSQETEQYF.

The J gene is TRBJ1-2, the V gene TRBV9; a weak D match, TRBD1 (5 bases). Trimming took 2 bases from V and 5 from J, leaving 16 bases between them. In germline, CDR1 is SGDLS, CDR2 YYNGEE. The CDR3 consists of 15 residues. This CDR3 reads CASSVSPVGGYGYTF. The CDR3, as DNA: TGTGCCAGCAGCGTCAGTCCCGTTGGGGGGTATGGCTACACCTTC.

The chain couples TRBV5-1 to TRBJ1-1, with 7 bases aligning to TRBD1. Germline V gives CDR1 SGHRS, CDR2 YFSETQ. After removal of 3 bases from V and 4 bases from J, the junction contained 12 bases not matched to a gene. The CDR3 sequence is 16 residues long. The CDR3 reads CASSSTGDPRGTEAFF. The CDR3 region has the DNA TGCGCCAGCAGCTCTACAGGGGACCCTCGAGGCACTGAAGCTTTCTTT.

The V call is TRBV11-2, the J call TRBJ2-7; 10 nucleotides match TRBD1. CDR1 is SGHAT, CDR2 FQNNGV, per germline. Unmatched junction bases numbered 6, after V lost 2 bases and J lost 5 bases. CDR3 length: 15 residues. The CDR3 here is CASSLRDRGIDEQYF. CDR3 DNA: TGTGCCAGCAGCTTACGGGACAGGGGTATCGACGAGCAGTACTTC.

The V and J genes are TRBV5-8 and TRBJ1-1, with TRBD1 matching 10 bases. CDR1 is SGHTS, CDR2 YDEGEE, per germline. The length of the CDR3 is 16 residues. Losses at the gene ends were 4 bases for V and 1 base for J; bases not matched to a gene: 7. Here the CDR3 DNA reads TGTGCCAGCAGCCACCAGACAGGGGGCCCGAACACTGAAGCTTTCTTT. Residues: CASSHQTGGPNTEAFF.

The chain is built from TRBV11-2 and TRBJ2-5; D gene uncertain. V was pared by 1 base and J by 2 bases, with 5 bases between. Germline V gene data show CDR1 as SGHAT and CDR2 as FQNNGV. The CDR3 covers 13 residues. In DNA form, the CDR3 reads TGTGCCAGCAGCTTAGGCAGTCAAGAGACCCAGTACTTC. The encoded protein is CASSLGSQETQYF.

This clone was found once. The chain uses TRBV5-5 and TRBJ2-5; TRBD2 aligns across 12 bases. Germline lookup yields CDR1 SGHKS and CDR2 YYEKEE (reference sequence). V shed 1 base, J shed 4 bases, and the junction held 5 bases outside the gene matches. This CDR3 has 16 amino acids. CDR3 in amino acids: CASSLWLAGGRETQYF. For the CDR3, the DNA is TGTGCCAGCAGCTTGTGGCTAGCGGGGGGGAGAGAGACCCAGTACTTC.

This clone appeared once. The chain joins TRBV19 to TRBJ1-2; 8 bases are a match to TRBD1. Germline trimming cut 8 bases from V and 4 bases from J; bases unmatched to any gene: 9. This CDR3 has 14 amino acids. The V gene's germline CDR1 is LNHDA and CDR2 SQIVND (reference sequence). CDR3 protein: CASQPGGSGYGYTF. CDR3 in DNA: TGTGCCAGTCAACCAGGGGGCTCTGGCTATGGCTACACCTTC.

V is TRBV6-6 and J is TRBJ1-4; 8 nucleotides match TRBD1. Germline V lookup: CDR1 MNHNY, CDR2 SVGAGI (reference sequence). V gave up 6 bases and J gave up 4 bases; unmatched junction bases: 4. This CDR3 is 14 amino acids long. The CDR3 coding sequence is TGTGCCAGCAGAATGACAGGGGTTAATGAAAAACTGTTTTTT. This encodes CASRMTGVNEKLFF.

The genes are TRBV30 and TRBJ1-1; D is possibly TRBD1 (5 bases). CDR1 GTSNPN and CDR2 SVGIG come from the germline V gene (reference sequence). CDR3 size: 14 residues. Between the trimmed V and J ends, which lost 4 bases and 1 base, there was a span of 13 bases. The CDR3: CAWKAGGGNTEAFF. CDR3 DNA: TGTGCCTGGAAGGCGGGCGGGGGGAACACTGAAGCTTTCTTT.

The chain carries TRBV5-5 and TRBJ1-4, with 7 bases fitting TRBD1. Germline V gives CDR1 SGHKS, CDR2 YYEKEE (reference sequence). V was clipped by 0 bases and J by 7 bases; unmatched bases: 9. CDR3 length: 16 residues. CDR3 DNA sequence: TGTGCCAGCAGCTTGGCCCCCAGACAGGGTACTGAAAAACTGTTTTTT. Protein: CASSLAPRQGTEKLFF.

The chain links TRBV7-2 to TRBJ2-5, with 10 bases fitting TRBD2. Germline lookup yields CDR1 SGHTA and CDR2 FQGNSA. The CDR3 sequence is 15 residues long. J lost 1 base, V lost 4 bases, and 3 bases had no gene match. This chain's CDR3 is CASSSTSGAQETQYF. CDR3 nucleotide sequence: TGTGCCAGCAGCTCAACTAGCGGGGCCCAAGAGACCCAGTACTTC. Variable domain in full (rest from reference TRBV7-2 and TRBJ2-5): GAGVSQSPSNKVTEKGKDVELRCDPISGHTALYWYRQSLGQGLEFLIYFQGNSAPDKSGLPSDRFSAERTGGSVSTLTIQRTQQEDSAVYLCASSSTSGAQETQYFGPGTRLLVL.

As DNA, the CDR3 is TGCAGCGGGAAGCAGGGGGTCGGTGGCTACACCTTC. It is translated as CSGKQGVGGYTF. This sequence joins TRBV29-1 and TRBJ1-2, with 7 bases fitting TRBD1. Trimming removed 7 bases from V and 7 bases from J; junction bases left unmatched: 9. The CDR3 contains 12 residues. In germline, CDR1 is SQVTM, CDR2 ANQGSEA.

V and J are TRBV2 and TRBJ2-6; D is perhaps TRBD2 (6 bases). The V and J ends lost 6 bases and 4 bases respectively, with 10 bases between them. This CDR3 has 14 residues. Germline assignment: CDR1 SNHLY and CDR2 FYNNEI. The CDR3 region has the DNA TGTGCCAGCAGGGGGGGTCTCGGGGCCAACGTCCTGACTTTC. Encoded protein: CASRGGLGANVLTF.

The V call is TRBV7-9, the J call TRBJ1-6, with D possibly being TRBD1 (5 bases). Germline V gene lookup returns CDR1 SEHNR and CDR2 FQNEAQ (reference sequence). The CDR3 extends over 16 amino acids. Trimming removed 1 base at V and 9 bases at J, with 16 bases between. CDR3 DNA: TGTGCCAGCAGCTTAGTAGCCATGGTCGGGGGTTCACCCCTCCACTTT. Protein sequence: CASSLVAMVGGSPLHF. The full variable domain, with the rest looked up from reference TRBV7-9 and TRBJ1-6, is DTGVSQNPRHKITKRGQNVTFRCDPISEHNRLYWYRQTLGQGPEFLTYFQNEAQLEKSRLLSDRFSAERPKGSFSTLEIQRTEQGDSAMYLCASSLVAMVGGSPLHFGNGTRLTVT.

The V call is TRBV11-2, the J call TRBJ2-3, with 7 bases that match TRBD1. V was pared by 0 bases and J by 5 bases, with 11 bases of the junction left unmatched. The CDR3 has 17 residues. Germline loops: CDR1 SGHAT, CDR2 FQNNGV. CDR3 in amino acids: CASSLDPRQGVRDTQYF. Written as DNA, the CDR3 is TGTGCCAGCAGCTTAGATCCCAGACAGGGAGTCAGAGATACGCAGTATTTT.

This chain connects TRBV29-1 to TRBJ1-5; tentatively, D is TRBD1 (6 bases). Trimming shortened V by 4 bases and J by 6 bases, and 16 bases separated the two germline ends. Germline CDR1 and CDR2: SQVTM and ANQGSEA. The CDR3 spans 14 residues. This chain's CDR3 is CSVGTQQGGQPQHF. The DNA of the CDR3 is TGCAGCGTTGGAACCCAACAGGGTGGTCAGCCCCAGCATTTT.

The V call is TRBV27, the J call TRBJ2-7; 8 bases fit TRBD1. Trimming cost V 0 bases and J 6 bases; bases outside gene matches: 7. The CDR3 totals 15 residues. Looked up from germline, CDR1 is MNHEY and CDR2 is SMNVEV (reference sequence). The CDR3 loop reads CASSLSPGGSSEQYF. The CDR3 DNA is TGTGCCAGCAGTTTATCCCCAGGGGGCTCTAGCGAGCAGTACTTC.

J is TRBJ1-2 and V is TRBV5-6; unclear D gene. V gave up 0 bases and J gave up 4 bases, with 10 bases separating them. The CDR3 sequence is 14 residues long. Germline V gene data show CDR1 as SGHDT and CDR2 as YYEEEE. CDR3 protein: CASSLVVGGYGYTF. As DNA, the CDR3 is TGTGCCAGCAGCTTGGTCGTGGGAGGCTATGGCTACACCTTC.

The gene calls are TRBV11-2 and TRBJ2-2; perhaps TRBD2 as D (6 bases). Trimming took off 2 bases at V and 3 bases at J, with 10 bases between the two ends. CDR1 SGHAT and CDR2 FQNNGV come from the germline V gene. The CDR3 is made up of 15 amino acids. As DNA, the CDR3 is TGTGCCAGCAGCTTAAGGGACTTATACACCGGGGAGCTGTTTTTT. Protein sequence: CASSLRDLYTGELFF.